This entry is about one T cell receptor beta chain. This clonotype showed up just once. The specificity of this receptor is unknown. Within one base of it there is no much larger clone, and no base qualities were kept. One read provides weak support. The record originates from a study of regulatory T cells in long-lasting Graves disease (TCRdb year 2021). For the study in its entirety: In the newly diagnosed Graves' disease group, patients had been taking antithyroid drugs for less than 3 months. This study used TCR sequencing and RNA sequencing of peripheral blood to compare persistent Graves' disease patients against newly diagnosed Graves' disease patients. The study was conducted in China and was registered as a clinical trial. TCR sequencing covered some 13 persistent and around 20 newly diagnosed Graves' disease patients, some 35 samples in total.

The time point label, as the study defines it: newly diagnosed GD, antithyroid drugs for less than 3 months. RNA was extracted from PBMCs in TRIzol for both TCR sequencing and RNA sequencing. The diagnosis of Graves' disease was made according to American Thyroid Association guidelines. Patients were recruited from an endocrinology department in Xi'an, China. Each patient gave approximately 9.7 milliliters of peripheral blood, collected in an EDTA anticoagulant tube. Ficoll Paque Plus density gradient separation was used to isolate PBMCs, and no further T cell sorting was performed. An Agilent 2100 Bioanalyzer and agarose gel were used to assess RNA quality, and a NanoDrop 2000 was used to measure RNA concentration. Overall study results and their limits: Sequencing and analysis were restricted to the TCR beta chain. The authors acknowledged the small sample size as a limitation that may reduce accuracy. Persistent Graves' disease patients showed lower TCR Shannon entropy and fewer highly expanded clones than newly diagnosed patients, suggesting clonal expansion. Patients with persistent disease shared more public clonotypes (approximately 2,500) than newly diagnosed patients did (966). Only peripheral blood was studied, because thyroid tissue, the primary lesion, was inaccessible. Persistent disease showed preferential use of TRBV28, TRBJ1-2 and TRBJ2-5, whereas newly diagnosed disease favored TRBV20-1 and TRBJ2-1.

From a lookup of the germline V gene, CDR1 and CDR2 are SGDLS and YYNGEE. The CDR3 runs 15 residues from the cysteine to the phenylalanine. CDR3 DNA is the only sequence kept; it has 45 bases, read in frame from the first base. V and J are truncated by 1 base and 4 bases respectively, leaving an intervening sequence of 14 bases. To prepare the library, multiplex PCR was applied. The sequencing machine was an Illumina HiSeq 4000. TCR beta libraries were built with iRepertoire HTBI primers and Arm-PCR amplification of CDR3 regions. Before sequencing, the PCR products underwent gel purification. The authors processed their data as follows. Gene usage analysis of CDR3 amino acid clonotypes relied on the roughly 60 TRBV and 14 TRBJ segments identified across samples. COPE and FqMerger were used to merge filtered high-quality paired reads into contigs. BLAST was used to align contigs to IMGT TRBV, TRBD and TRBJ reference genes, with CDR3 defined following IMGT. Highly expanded clones were defined as clonotypes with a frequency above 0.1%. Shannon entropy served as the measure of repertoire diversity, while the Gini coefficient captured V-J evenness. Public clonotypes were defined as clonotypes shared by more than one individual. TCRdb trimmed the raw reads at Q25, called clones with MiXCR and kept productive beta chains. Records with the same CDR3 protein are collapsed into one entry carrying the most frequent genes and DNA. Clone size and V and J calls follow TCRdb, not the original study. The sample yields under 250,000 distinct CDR3 sequences; 20% to 25% were counted once. The top ten clones comprise more than 11% of the sample.

The receptor chain draws on TRBV9 and TRBJ2-5, with the D segment identity uncertain. The TCR was taken from a female donor with Graves disease. The sequencing here drew on peripheral blood mononuclear cells (PBMCs), taken at new diagnosis, from a patient treated with antithyroid drugs. The CDR3: CASSVSAQPGETQYF. In nucleotide form, the sequence is TGTGCCAGCAGCGTAAGCGCCCAGCCCGGAGAGACCCAGTACTTC. The reference TRBV9 and TRBJ2-5 proteins fill in what lies around the CDR3, so the full variable domain reads DSGVTQTPKHLITATGQRVTLRCSPRSGDLSVYWYQQSLDQGLQFLIQYYNGEERAKGNILERFSAQQFPDLHSELNLSSLELGDSALYFCASSVSAQPGETQYFGPGTRLLVL.